Listed below are T cell receptor beta chains from one sample, sequenced in a study of neurological immune-mediated disorders. From the 5' RACE reads, TCRdb called clonotypes with MiXCR, one entry per CDR3 protein. This sample carries 54,000 or so distinct CDR3 sequences, about 3.8% of them seen once, and the ten largest clones take 5.5% to 7.5%. The sample taken for sequencing was PBMCs. These receptors all come from a man in his fifties or sixties with multiple sclerosis. The CDR3 runs from the conserved cysteine through the conserved F or W. A D gene is named only where the DNA matches it firmly. Clone size is not always given. Where it is, it says once, few, many or a class for expanded clones.

clone_size: medium-sized
d_call: NA
j_call: TRBJ1-1
v_call: TRBV7-2
cdr3_aa: CASSFSVNTEAFF
cdr3_nt: TGTGCCAGCAGCTTCTCGGTGAACACTGAAGCTTTCTTT

clone_size: many
d_call: NA
j_call: TRBJ2-1
v_call: TRBV9
cdr3_aa: CASSLPDRNNEQFF
cdr3_nt: TGTGCCAGCAGCTTACCGGACCGAAACAATGAGCAGTTCTTC

clone_size: many
d_call: NA
j_call: TRBJ2-2
v_call: TRBV19
cdr3_aa: CASSIRSGELFF
cdr3_nt: TGTGCCAGTAGTATCAGATCCGGGGAGCTGTTTTTT

clone_size: many
d_call: NA
j_call: TRBJ2-6
v_call: TRBV7-2
cdr3_aa: CASSSYRASSGANVLTF
cdr3_nt: TGTGCCAGCAGCTCCTACAGGGCCTCCTCTGGGGCCAACGTCCTGACTTTC

clone_size: many
d_call: TRBD1
j_call: TRBJ2-1
v_call: TRBV5-5
cdr3_aa: CASSPTGQGNNEQFF
cdr3_nt: TGTGCCAGCAGCCCCACGGGACAGGGTAACAATGAGCAGTTCTTC

clone_size: many
d_call: NA
j_call: TRBJ1-2
v_call: TRBV20-1
cdr3_aa: CSATPTGHGYTF
cdr3_nt: TGCAGTGCTACGCCGACAGGCCACGGCTACACCTTC

clone_size: many
d_call: TRBD1
j_call: TRBJ2-2
v_call: TRBV6-1
cdr3_aa: CASSGQLNTGELFF
cdr3_nt: TGTGCCAGTTCGGGACAGTTAAACACCGGGGAGCTGTTTTTT

clone_size: many
d_call: NA
j_call: TRBJ2-1
v_call: TRBV20-1
cdr3_aa: CSARDHRLDEQFF
cdr3_nt: TGCAGTGCTAGAGATCATAGGTTGGATGAGCAGTTCTTC

clone_size: many
d_call: NA
j_call: TRBJ1-5
v_call: TRBV5-1
cdr3_aa: CASSLGESYQPQHF
cdr3_nt: TGCGCCAGCAGCTTGGGAGAAAGTTATCAGCCCCAGCATTTT

clone_size: medium-sized
d_call: NA
j_call: TRBJ2-2
v_call: TRBV14
cdr3_aa: CASSHKMWATGELFF
cdr3_nt: TGTGCCAGCAGCCATAAAATGTGGGCCACCGGGGAGCTGTTTTTT

clone_size: many
d_call: NA
j_call: TRBJ1-2
v_call: TRBV28
cdr3_aa: CASSFGGAGDYGYTF
cdr3_nt: TGTGCCAGCAGTTTCGGAGGGGCCGGGGACTATGGCTACACCTTC

clone_size: many
d_call: NA
j_call: TRBJ1-6
v_call: TRBV5-1
cdr3_aa: CASSLEGMDSPLHF
cdr3_nt: TGCGCCAGCAGCTTGGAGGGGATGGATTCACCCCTCCACTTT

clone_size: many
d_call: NA
j_call: TRBJ2-3
v_call: TRBV7-7
cdr3_aa: CASSLGVGTDTQYF
cdr3_nt: TGTGCCAGCAGCTTGGGGGTAGGCACAGATACGCAGTATTTT

clone_size: few
d_call: TRBD2
j_call: TRBJ2-7
v_call: TRBV20-1
cdr3_aa: CSAFFPGGTYEQYF
cdr3_nt: TGCAGTGCTTTTTTCCCGGGGGGAACCTACGAGCAGTACTTC

clone_size: many
d_call: NA
j_call: TRBJ2-3
v_call: TRBV5-1
cdr3_aa: CASSFVGGSTDTQYF
cdr3_nt: TGCGCCAGCAGCTTTGTAGGGGGGAGCACAGATACGCAGTATTTT

clone_size: NA
d_call: NA
j_call: TRBJ1-5
v_call: TRBV6-5
cdr3_aa: CASSRAGRAGNQPQHF
cdr3_nt: TGTGCCAGCAGTCGTGCCGGGAGGGCGGGCAATCAGCCCCAGCATTTT

clone_size: once
d_call: NA
j_call: TRBJ2-1
v_call: TRBV20-1
cdr3_aa: CSAGRGDEQFF
cdr3_nt: TGCAGTGCTGGCCGGGGAGACGAGCAGTTCTTC

clone_size: many
d_call: NA
j_call: TRBJ2-2
v_call: TRBV4-1
cdr3_aa: CASSQDLDGYYTGELFF
cdr3_nt: TGCGCCAGCAGCCAAGATCTAGATGGGTACTACACCGGGGAGCTGTTTTTT

clone_size: many
d_call: NA
j_call: TRBJ2-3
v_call: TRBV12-3/TRBV12-4
cdr3_aa: CASREFDTQYF
cdr3_nt: TGTGCCAGCAGGGAATTCGATACGCAGTATTTT

clone_size: NA
d_call: NA
j_call: TRBJ1-3
v_call: TRBV15
cdr3_aa: CATSRDDRNSGNTIYF
cdr3_nt: TGTGCCACCAGCAGAGATGACAGGAACTCTGGAAACACCATATATTTT